This TCR beta chain was identified during a study of OX40 agonist ivuxolimab in advanced cancers. About the research overall: The dose of intravenous ivuxolimab that patients received every 2 weeks ranged from 0.01 to 10 mg/kg. The mean age was approximately 56 years, ranging from 23 to 79, with about 87% of participants male. Whole-study findings and limits: Expanded clones belonging to CD8+ T cells outnumbered, on average, those of CD4+.

Patients were excluded for autoimmune disease history or systemic immunosuppression. Notes on this clone: Its matching antigen is unknown.

Clones were read by immunoSEQ multiplex PCR, and TCRdb kept only the in-frame ones, dropping some. Here the sample spans tens of thousands of clones, more than 85% being singletons. Germline loops: CDR1 LGHNA, CDR2 YNFKEQ. This CDR3 contains 16 residues. V lost 0 bases, J lost 2 bases, and 14 bases lay in between. The input for sequencing was CD4+ or CD8+ T cells sorted from blood, taken in a trial of the OX40 agonist ivuxolimab. V gene TRBV4-2 combines with J gene TRBJ2-7; maybe TRBD1 (5 bases). The receptor's source is an adult with an advanced solid tumor such as melanoma, head and neck, liver or kidney cancer. The CDR3 DNA sequence: TGTGCCAGCAGCCAAGATTGGGTAGGGGAACCCTACGAGCAGTACTTC. Translating gives CASSQDWVGEPYEQYF.